A single sample is the source of the 14 T cell receptor beta chains below, sequenced in a study of T-cell reconstitution after alpha-beta-depleted transplantation in children. During its preparation, the TCRbeta library received unique molecular identifiers. A single record per CDR3 protein comes from TCRdb applying MiXCR to the PCR reads. The sample shows 170,000 or so distinct CDR3 sequences, roughly 7.5% of them seen only once. The sample in question was PBMCs from the stem cell graft donor, obtained from the stem cell graft. The source of these receptors is a human donor who donated a stem cell graft to a child with Wiskott-Aldrich syndrome.

This clonotype was observed a few times. V and J are TRBV3-1 and TRBJ2-7; D gene uncertain. The CDR3 loop spans 12 amino acids. Germline V CDR1 and CDR2: LGHDT, YNNKEL (reference sequence). The V end was cut by 0 bases, the J end by 6 bases, with 6 bases between. CDR3: CASSQEGGEQYF. CDR3 nucleotides: TGTGCCAGCAGCCAAGAGGGTGGCGAGCAGTACTTC.

This clonotype has at least ten counts. The gene calls are TRBV5-1 and TRBJ2-3, with TRBD2 identical over 12 bases. J lost 2 bases, V lost 5 bases, and 6 bases had no gene match. CDR3 length: 16 amino acids. Germline CDR1 is SGHRS and CDR2 is YFSETQ. CDR3 in amino acids: CASRWTSGTPTDTQYF. CDR3 in DNA: TGCGCCAGCAGATGGACTAGCGGGACGCCCACAGATACGCAGTATTTT.

Many counts were recorded for this clonotype. This chain uses TRBV7-2 with TRBJ2-7; D is unclear. CDR3 length equals 15 residues. Germline CDR1 reads SGHTA; CDR2 reads FQGNSA. V dropped 1 base and J dropped 0 bases, with 10 bases sitting between them. CDR3 in DNA: TGTGCCAGCAGCTTAGTGCCCGGATTCTCCTACGAGCAGTACTTC. Its translation is CASSLVPGFSYEQYF.

This clonotype was found many times. V and J are TRBV6-2 or TRBV6-3 and TRBJ2-5; the D is unclear. The V and J ends lost 7 bases and 1 base respectively, with 19 bases between them. The CDR3 spans 16 residues. CDR1 is MNHEY, CDR2 SVGEGT, per germline. The DNA of the CDR3 is TGTGCCAGCAATAAGCAAGACTCTACTATCCAAGAGACCCAGTACTTC. Amino acids: CASNKQDSTIQETQYF.

This clonotype was observed many times. This chain connects TRBV6-2 or TRBV6-3 to TRBJ1-1; a weak D match, TRBD1 (5 bases). Germline loops: CDR1 MNHEY, CDR2 SVGEGT. The CDR3 spans 13 residues. Trimming shortened V by 7 bases and J by 2 bases, and 11 bases separated the two germline ends. The CDR3 sequence: CASKQEGNTEAFF. The DNA of the CDR3 is TGTGCCAGCAAACAGGAGGGCAACACTGAAGCTTTCTTT.

This clonotype was seen many times. The rearrangement joins TRBV29-1 to TRBJ2-1; D gene ambiguous. The germline CDR1 and CDR2 sequences are SQVTM and ANQGSEA. V was clipped by 0 bases and J by 3 bases, with 6 bases between them. The CDR3 is 13 residues long. CDR3 loop: CSVEDRVYNEQFF. CDR3 nucleotides: TGCAGCGTTGAAGACAGAGTCTACAATGAGCAGTTCTTC.

This clonotype was observed many times. J is TRBJ2-1 and V is TRBV12-3 or TRBV12-4; maybe TRBD1 (6 bases). Deletions cut 5 bases from V and 15 bases from J, with 14 bases between. The CDR3 has 11 residues. As DNA, the CDR3 is TGTGCCAGCAGTCTTGGACAGAAGGGGTTCTTC. This encodes CASSLGQKGFF.

In this sample, this clonotype turned up a few times. The rearrangement links TRBV4-3 to TRBJ2-1; possibly TRBD1 for D (6 bases). The V end lost 0 bases, the J end lost 4 bases, and 16 bases lay between the germline ends. Per the germline V gene, CDR1 is LGHNA and CDR2 is YSLEER. The CDR3 is 17 amino acids. The CDR3 DNA follows: TGCGCCAGCAGCCAAGAAGGGGGTCCTGTGCTGTACAATGAGCAGTTCTTC. This encodes CASSQEGGPVLYNEQFF.

This clonotype appeared many times. The chain links TRBV30 to TRBJ2-5; a weak D match, TRBD1 (5 bases). Germline CDR1 GTSNPN, CDR2 SVGIG (reference sequence). The CDR3 runs 15 residues. V lost 1 base and J 1 base, leaving 13 bases between the germline ends. The CDR3 DNA sequence: TGTGCCTGGAGTGACAGGTTATGGGGCCAAGAGACCCAGTACTTC. This sequence encodes CAWSDRLWGQETQYF.

At least ten counts were recorded for this clonotype. This chain links TRBV20-1 with TRBJ2-7, with 8 bases fitting TRBD1. The CDR3 length is 15 residues. Unmatched junction bases numbered 12, after V lost 5 bases and J lost 3 bases. Germline V gene sequence: CDR1 DFQATT, CDR2 SNEGSKA (reference sequence). The CDR3 here is CSAWAGGQVNYEQYF. The CDR3 DNA reads as TGCAGTGCTTGGGCCGGGGGACAGGTCAACTACGAGCAGTACTTC.

This chain joins TRBV25-1 and TRBJ2-5; D possibly corresponds to TRBD2 (5 bases). V gave up 4 bases and J gave up 2 bases, with 5 bases separating them. The CDR3 covers 12 residues. Germline values: CDR1 MGHDK, CDR2 SYGVNS. CDR3 coding DNA: TGTGCCAGCAGTGGGAGGCAAGAGACCCAGTACTTC. Residues: CASSGRQETQYF.

This clonotype appeared many times. This chain links TRBV12-3 or TRBV12-4 with TRBJ1-1, with no clear D. V shed 2 bases and J shed 6 bases, with 7 bases lying between them. CDR3 length: 12 residues. The CDR3 reads CASSLRSPEAFF. The CDR3 DNA is TGTGCCAGCAGTTTACGGTCCCCTGAAGCTTTCTTT.

This clonotype was counted many times. This chain joins TRBV28 and TRBJ1-2, with D unresolved. This CDR3 has 14 residues. Germline V gene lookup returns CDR1 MDHEN and CDR2 SYDVKM. The V and J ends lost 3 bases and 2 bases respectively, with 10 bases between them. The CDR3 DNA reads TGTGCCAGCAGTTTCCCACATGAAAACTATGGCTACACCTTC. It specifies CASSFPHENYGYTF.

The chain is built from TRBV28 and TRBJ2-6, with D possibly being TRBD1 (6 bases). Germline CDR1 reads MDHEN; CDR2 reads SYDVKM. The CDR3 contains 17 residues. V lost 2 bases, J lost 3 bases, and 14 bases lay in between. The CDR3 here is CASSLVGGELGANVLTF. The CDR3 nucleotides are TGTGCCAGCAGTTTAGTAGGGGGAGAACTTGGGGCCAACGTCCTGACTTTC.